One and the same sample provided the 7 T cell receptor beta chains below, sequenced in a study of T-cell memory formation after mild COVID-19. Each CDR3 protein gets one entry after TCRdb re-called the 5' RACE reads with MiXCR. The data hold around 110,000 distinct CDR3 sequences, with roughly an eighth observed a single time. Input material: PBMCs or a T cell subset sorted from them (not recorded which). These receptors were taken from a man aged 18 to 29 who had mild COVID-19 (a few samples of this study predate the infection). Cell type and time point are not known.

This clonotype was counted ten times or more. The gene calls are TRBV4-1 and TRBJ2-2; 10 nucleotides align to TRBD1. This CDR3 comprises 15 residues. V shed 4 bases, J shed 7 bases, and the junction held 6 bases outside the gene matches. From germline, CDR1 is MGHRA and CDR2 YSYEKL. The CDR3 nucleotides read TGCGCCAGCAGCCCCGGGACAGGGGTCGGCGGGGAGCTGTTTTTT. This codes for CASSPGTGVGGELFF.

This clonotype showed up many times. The chain uses TRBV9 and TRBJ2-1; unclear D gene. V lost 4 bases and J lost 6, with 8 bases in between. Germline V gene lookup returns CDR1 SGDLS and CDR2 YYNGEE. The CDR3 is 12 amino acids. CDR3 protein: CASSPLSNEQFF. Written as DNA, the CDR3 is TGTGCCAGCAGCCCCCTGAGCAATGAGCAGTTCTTC.

This clonotype was observed a few times. J is TRBJ2-4 and V is TRBV4-1; D not resolved. This CDR3 region has 14 residues. The ends were cut back, 1 base at V and 6 bases at J, with 10 bases in the middle. Germline CDR1 MGHRA, CDR2 YSYEKL. CDR3 amino acids: CASSQALPLNIQYF. The CDR3 DNA is TGCGCCAGCAGCCAAGCTCTCCCATTAAACATTCAGTACTTC.

The gene calls are TRBV12-3 or TRBV12-4 and TRBJ2-2; D is possibly TRBD1 (6 bases). The CDR3 is 15 amino acids. The V end was cut by 7 bases, the J end by 1 base, with 13 bases between. CDR3 sequence (DNA): TGTGCCAGCACCGTTCTACAGGGGAACACCGGGGAGCTGTTTTTT. Protein sequence: CASTVLQGNTGELFF.

V usage is TRBV7-9 and J usage is TRBJ2-1; 8 bases align to TRBD1. J lost 5 bases, V lost 5 bases, and 5 bases had no gene match. Per germline, CDR1 SEHNR and CDR2 FQNEAQ (reference sequence). This CDR3 spans 14 amino acids. The CDR3 DNA follows: TGTGCCAGCAGCCCCTGGACAGGGAACAATGAGCAGTTCTTC. Translation gives CASSPWTGNNEQFF. The variable domain in full, with the rest retrieved from reference TRBV7-9 and TRBJ2-1, is DTGVSQNPRHKITKRGQNVTFRCDPISEHNRLYWYRQTLGQGPEFLTYFQNEAQLEKSRLLSDRFSAERPKGSFSTLEIQRTEQGDSAMYLCASSPWTGNNEQFFGPGTRLTVL.

The chain employs TRBV7-6 and TRBJ2-7, with D possibly being TRBD1 or TRBD2 (6 bases each). CDR1 is SGHVS and CDR2 is FNYEAQ in the germline V gene. Trimming pared 1 base from V and 6 bases from J, leaving 10 bases between. The CDR3 has 13 residues. CDR3 bases: TGTGCCAGCAGCTTAGACAGGGACTGCGAGCAGTACTTC. This translates into CASSLDRDCEQYF.

The chain has TRBV7-6 and TRBJ2-1; 9 nucleotides line up with TRBD2. Germline CDR1 reads SGHVS; CDR2 reads FNYEAQ. This CDR3 has 16 amino acids. V was pared by 1 base and J by 6 bases, with 7 bases of the junction left unmatched. The CDR3 spells CASSLGEAGGGNEQFF. The CDR3 nucleotides read TGTGCCAGCAGCTTAGGAGAAGCGGGGGGTGGCAATGAGCAGTTCTTC.